Described below is a single TCR beta chain sequence and its context. Looked up from germline, CDR1 is SEHNR and CDR2 is FQNEAQ (reference sequence). V lost 5 bases and J 3 bases, leaving 10 bases between the germline ends. The CDR3 extends over 13 amino acids. The data stem from a study of cytomegalovirus exposure and HLA in healthy donors. In the study overall: The same platform was used for the roughly 130 validation repertoires as for the roughly 670 first-cohort repertoires, as reported in a later analysis.

TCRdb's table, derived via immunoSEQ multiplex PCR, lists solely in-frame clones and lacks some. Among about 140,000 clones listed, roughly 86% were seen once. This chain links TRBV7-9 with TRBJ1-1; the D gene is possibly TRBD1 (5 bases). This clonotype was sampled from a woman in her twenties or thirties in good health and CMV-seronegative. Sequencing was carried out using PBMCs. The CDR3 DNA sequence: TGTGCCAGCAGCCGACAGAGTGACACTGAAGCTTTCTTT. Encoded protein: CASSRQSDTEAFF.